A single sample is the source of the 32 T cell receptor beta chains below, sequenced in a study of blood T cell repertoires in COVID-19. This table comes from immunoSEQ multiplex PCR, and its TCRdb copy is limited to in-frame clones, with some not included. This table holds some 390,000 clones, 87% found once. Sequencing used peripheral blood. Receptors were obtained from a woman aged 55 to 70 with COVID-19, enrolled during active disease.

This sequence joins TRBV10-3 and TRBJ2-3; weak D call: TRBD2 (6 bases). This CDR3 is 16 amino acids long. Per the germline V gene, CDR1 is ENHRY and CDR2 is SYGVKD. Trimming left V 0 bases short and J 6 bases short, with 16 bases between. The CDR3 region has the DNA TGTGCCATCAGTGAGTCTCTTGGGGCCCGGGGGGATACGCAGTATTTT. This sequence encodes CAISESLGARGDTQYF.

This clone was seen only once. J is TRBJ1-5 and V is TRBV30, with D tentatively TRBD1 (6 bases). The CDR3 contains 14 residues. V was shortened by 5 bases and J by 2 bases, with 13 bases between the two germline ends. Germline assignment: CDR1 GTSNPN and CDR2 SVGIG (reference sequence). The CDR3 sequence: CAWGKQGRNQPQHF. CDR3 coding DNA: TGTGCCTGGGGGAAACAGGGCCGCAATCAGCCCCAGCATTTT.

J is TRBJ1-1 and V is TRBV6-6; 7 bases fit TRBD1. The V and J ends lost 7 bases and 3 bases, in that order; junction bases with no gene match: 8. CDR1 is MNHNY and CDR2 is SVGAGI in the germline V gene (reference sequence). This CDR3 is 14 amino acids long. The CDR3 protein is CASTPDRKHTEAFF. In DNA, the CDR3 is TGTGCCAGCACCCCGGACAGGAAGCACACTGAAGCTTTCTTT.

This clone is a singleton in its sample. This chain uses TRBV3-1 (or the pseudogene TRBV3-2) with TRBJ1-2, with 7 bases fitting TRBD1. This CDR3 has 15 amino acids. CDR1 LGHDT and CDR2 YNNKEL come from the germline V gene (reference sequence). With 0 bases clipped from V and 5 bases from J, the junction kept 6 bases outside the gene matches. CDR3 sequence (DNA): TGTGCCAGCAGCCAAGATAACAGGGGAGAGTATGGCTACACCTTC. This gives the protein CASSQDNRGEYGYTF.

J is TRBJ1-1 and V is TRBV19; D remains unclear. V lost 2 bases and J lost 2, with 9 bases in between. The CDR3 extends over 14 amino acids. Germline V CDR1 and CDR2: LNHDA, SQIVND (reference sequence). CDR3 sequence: CASSIWRENTEAFF. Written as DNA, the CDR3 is TGTGCCAGTAGTATATGGCGGGAAAACACTGAAGCTTTCTTT.

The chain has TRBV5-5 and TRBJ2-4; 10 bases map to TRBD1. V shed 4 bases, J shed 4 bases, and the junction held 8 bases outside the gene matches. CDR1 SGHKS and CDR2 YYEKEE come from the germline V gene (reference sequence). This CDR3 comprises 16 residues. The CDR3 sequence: CASSPTGGSFKNIQYF. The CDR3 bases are TGTGCCAGCAGCCCGACAGGGGGCAGTTTTAAAAACATTCAGTACTTC.

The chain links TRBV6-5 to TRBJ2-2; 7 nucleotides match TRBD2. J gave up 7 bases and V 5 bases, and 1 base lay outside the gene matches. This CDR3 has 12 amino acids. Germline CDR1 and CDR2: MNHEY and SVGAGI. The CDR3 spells CASSTGGGELFF. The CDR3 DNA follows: TGTGCCAGCAGTACGGGGGGCGGGGAGCTGTTTTTT.

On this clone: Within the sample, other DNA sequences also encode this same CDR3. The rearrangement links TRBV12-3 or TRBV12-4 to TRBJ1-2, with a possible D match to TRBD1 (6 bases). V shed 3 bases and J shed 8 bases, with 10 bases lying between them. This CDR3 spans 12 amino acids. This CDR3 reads CASSLNRAGYTF. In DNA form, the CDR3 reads TGTGCCAGCAGTTTGAACAGGGCGGGCTACACCTTC.

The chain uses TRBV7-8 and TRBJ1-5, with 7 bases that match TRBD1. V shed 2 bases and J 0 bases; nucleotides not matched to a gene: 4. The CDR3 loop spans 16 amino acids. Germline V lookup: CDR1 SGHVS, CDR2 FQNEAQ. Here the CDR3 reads CASSLTDRASNQPQHF. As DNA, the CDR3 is TGTGCCAGCAGCTTAACCGACAGGGCTAGCAATCAGCCCCAGCATTTT.

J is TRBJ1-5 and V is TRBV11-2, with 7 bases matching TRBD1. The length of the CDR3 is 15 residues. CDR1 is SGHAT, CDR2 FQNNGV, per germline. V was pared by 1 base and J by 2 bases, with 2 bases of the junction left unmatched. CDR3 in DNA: TGTGCCAGCAGCTTAGGCCAGGGGGGCAATCAGCCCCAGCATTTT. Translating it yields CASSLGQGGNQPQHF. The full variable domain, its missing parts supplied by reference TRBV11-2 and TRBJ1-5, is EAGVAQSPRYKIIEKRQSVAFWCNPISGHATLYWYQQILGQGPKLLIQFQNNGVVDDSQLPKDRFSAERLKGVDSTLKIQPAKLEDSAVYLCASSLGQGGNQPQHFGDGTRLSIL.

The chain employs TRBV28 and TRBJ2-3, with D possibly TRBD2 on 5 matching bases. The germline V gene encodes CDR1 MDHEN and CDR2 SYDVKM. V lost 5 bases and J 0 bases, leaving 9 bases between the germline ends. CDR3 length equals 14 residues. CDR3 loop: CASSSGSSTDTQYF. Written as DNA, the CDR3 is TGTGCCAGCAGTAGCGGATCTAGCACAGATACGCAGTATTTT.

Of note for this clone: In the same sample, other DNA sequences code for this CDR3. The CDR3 protein is CASSGTGGGQPQHF. The DNA for the CDR3 is TGTGCCAGCAGTGGGACAGGGGGAGGTCAGCCCCAGCATTTT. The chain couples TRBV2 to TRBJ1-5, with TRBD1 identical over 10 bases. V lost 4 bases, J lost 6 bases, and 3 bases stayed unmatched. The germline V gene encodes CDR1 SNHLY and CDR2 FYNNEI. The CDR3 is 14 amino acids.

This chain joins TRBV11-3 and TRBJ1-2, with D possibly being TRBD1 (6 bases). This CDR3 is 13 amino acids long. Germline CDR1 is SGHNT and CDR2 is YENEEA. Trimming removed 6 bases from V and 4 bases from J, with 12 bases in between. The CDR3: CASSTEGGYGYTF. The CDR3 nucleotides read TGTGCCAGCAGTACCGAAGGGGGCTATGGCTACACCTTC. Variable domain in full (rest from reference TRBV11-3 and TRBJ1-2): EAGVVQSPRYKIIEKKQPVAFWCNPISGHNTLYWYLQNLGQGPELLIRYENEEAVDDSQLPKDRFSAERLKGVDSTLKIQPAELGDSAVYLCASSTEGGYGYTFGSGTRLTVV.

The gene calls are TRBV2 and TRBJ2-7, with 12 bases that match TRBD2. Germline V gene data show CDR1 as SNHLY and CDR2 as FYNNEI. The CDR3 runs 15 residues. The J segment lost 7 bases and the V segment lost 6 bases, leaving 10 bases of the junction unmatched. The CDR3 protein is CASRGLAGGSREQYF. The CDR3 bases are TGTGCCAGCAGAGGGCTAGCGGGGGGGTCGAGGGAGCAGTACTTC.

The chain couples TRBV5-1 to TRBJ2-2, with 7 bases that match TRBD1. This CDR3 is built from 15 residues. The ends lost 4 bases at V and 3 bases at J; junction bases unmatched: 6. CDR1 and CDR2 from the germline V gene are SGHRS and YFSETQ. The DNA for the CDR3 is TGCGCCAGCAGCAGCAGGACAGGAGACACCGGGGAGCTGTTTTTT. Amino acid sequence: CASSSRTGDTGELFF.

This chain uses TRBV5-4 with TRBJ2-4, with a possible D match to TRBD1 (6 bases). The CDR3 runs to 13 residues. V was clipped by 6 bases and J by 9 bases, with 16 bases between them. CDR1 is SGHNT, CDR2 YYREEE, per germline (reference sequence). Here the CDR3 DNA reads TGTGCCAGCAACCCGCAGGGGATCCGCATTCAGTACTTC. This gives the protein CASNPQGIRIQYF. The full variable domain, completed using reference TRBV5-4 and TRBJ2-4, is ETGVTQSPTHLIKTRGQQVTLRCSSQSGHNTVSWYQQALGQGPQFIFQYYREEENGRGNFPPRFSGLQFPNYSSELNVNALELDDSALYLCASNPQGIRIQYFGAGTRLSVL.

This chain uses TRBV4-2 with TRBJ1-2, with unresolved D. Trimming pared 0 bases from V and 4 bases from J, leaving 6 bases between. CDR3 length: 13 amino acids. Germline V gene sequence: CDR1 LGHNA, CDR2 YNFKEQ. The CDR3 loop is CASSQDELYGYTF. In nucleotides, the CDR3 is TGTGCCAGCAGCCAAGACGAGCTCTATGGCTACACCTTC.

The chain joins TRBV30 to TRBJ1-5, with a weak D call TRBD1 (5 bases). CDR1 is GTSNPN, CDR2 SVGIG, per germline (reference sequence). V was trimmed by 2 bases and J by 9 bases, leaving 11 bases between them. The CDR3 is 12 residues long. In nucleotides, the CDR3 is TGTGCCTGGAGTCGTCCAGGGCTGCCCCAGCATTTT. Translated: CAWSRPGLPQHF.

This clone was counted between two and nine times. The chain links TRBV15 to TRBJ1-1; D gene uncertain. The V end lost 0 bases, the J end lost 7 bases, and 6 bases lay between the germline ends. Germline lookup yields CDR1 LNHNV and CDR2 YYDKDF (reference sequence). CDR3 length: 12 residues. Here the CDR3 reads CATSRDTREAFF. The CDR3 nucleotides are TGTGCCACCAGCAGAGACACGCGTGAAGCTTTCTTT.

The CDR3 is CASSQTGTGAYEQYF. The DNA of the CDR3 is TGCGCCAGCAGCCAAACCGGGACAGGGGCCTACGAGCAGTACTTC. The gene calls are TRBV4-1 and TRBJ2-7; 10 bases line up with TRBD1. Germline V gene lookup returns CDR1 MGHRA and CDR2 YSYEKL. The CDR3 contains 15 residues. Trimming cost V 2 bases and J 2 bases; bases outside gene matches: 3.

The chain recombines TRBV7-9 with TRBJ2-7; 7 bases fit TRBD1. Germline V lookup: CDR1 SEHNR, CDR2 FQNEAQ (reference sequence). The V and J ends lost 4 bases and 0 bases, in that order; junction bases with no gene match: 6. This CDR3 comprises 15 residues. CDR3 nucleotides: TGTGCCAGCAGCTCGGGACAGTTGAGCTCCTACGAGCAGTACTTC. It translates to CASSSGQLSSYEQYF.

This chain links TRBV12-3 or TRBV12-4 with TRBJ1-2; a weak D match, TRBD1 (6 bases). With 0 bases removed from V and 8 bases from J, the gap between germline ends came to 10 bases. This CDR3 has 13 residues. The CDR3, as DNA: TGTGCCAGCAGTTTAGCGCAGGGGACCGGCTACACCTTC. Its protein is CASSLAQGTGYTF.

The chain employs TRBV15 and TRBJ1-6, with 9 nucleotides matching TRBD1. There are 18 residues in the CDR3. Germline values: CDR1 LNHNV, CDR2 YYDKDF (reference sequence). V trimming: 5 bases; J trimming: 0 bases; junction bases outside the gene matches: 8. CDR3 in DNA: TGTGCCACCAGCGGTGAGGGACAGGGCGGCTCCTATAATTCACCCCTCCACTTT. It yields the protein CATSGEGQGGSYNSPLHF.

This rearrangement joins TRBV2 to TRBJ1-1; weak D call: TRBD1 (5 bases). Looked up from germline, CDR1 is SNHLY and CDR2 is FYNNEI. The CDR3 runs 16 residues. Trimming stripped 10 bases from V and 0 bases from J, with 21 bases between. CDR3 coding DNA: TGTGCCACCCAAAGGATCGGGGGTTTGATGAACACTGAAGCTTTCTTT. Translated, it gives CATQRIGGLMNTEAFF.

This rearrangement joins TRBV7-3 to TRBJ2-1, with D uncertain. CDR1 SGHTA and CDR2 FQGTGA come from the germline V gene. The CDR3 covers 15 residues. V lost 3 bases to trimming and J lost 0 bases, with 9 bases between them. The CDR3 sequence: CASSFVHSSYNEQFF. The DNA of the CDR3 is TGTGCCAGCAGCTTCGTACACAGCTCCTACAATGAGCAGTTCTTC.

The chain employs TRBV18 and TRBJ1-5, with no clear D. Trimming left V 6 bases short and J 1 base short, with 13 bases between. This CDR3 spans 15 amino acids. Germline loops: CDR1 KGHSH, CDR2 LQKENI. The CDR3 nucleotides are TGTGCCAGCTCCCAGAACAGACTAAGCAATCAGCCCCAGCATTTT. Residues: CASSQNRLSNQPQHF.

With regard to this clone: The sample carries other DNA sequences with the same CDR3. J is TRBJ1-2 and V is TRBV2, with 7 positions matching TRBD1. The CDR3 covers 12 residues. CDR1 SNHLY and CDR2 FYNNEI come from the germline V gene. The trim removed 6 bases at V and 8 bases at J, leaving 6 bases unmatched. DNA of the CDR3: TGTGCCAGCAGGGGGCAGGGGGGCGGCTACACCTTC. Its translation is CASRGQGGGYTF.

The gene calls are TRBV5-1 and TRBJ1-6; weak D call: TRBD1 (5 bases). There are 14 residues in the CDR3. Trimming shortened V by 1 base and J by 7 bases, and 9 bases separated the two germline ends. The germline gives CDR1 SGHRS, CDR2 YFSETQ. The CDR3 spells CASSLSGSNSPLHF. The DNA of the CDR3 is TGCGCCAGCAGCTTGTCAGGGTCCAATTCACCCCTCCACTTT.

This CDR3 reads CASSVRGGGETQYF. In DNA form, the CDR3 reads TGTGCCAGCAGCGTTCGGGGGGGAGGAGAGACCCAGTACTTC. The V gene is TRBV3-1 (or the pseudogene TRBV3-2), the J gene TRBJ2-5, with 8 bases lining up with TRBD2. V was clipped by 5 bases and J by 4 bases; unmatched bases: 6. This CDR3 is 14 amino acids long. CDR1 is LGHDT, CDR2 YNNKEL, per germline (reference sequence).

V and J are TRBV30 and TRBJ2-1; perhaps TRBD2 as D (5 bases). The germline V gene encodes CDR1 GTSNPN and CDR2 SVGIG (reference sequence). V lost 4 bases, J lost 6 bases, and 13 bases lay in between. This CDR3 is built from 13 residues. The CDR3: CAWTEAAGNEQFF. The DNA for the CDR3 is TGTGCCTGGACGGAAGCCGCGGGCAATGAGCAGTTCTTC.

The CDR3 DNA reads as TGTGCCAGCGGGGGGACGCCCTGGGGGACTGAAGCTTTCTTT. Protein: CASGGTPWGTEAFF. The chain carries TRBV13 and TRBJ1-1; D possibly corresponds to TRBD1 (5 bases). The V end lost 8 bases, the J end lost 5 bases, and 18 bases lay between the germline ends. The CDR3 runs to 14 residues. CDR1 and CDR2 from the germline V gene are PRHDT and FYEKMQ (reference sequence).

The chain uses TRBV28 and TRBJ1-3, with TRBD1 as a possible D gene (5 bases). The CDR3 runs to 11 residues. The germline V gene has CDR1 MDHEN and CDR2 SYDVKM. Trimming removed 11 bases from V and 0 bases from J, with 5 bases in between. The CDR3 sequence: CAGASGNTIYF. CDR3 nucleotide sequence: TGTGCCGGGGCCTCTGGAAACACCATATATTTT.